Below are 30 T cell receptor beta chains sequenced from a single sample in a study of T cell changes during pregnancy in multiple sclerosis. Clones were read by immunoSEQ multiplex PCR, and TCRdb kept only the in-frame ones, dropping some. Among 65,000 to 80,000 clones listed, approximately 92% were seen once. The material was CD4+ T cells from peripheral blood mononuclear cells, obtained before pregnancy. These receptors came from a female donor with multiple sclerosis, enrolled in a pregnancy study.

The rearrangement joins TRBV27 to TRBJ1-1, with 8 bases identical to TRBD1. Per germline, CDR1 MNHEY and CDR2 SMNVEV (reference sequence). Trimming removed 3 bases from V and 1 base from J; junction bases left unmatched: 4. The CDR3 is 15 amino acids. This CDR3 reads CASSFQGAWNTEAFF. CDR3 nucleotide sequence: TGTGCCAGCAGTTTCCAGGGGGCATGGAACACTGAAGCTTTCTTT.

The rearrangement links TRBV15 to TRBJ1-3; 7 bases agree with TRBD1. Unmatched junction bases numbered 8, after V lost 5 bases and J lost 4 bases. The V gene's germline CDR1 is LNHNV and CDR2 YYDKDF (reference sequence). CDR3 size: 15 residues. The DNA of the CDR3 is TGTGCCACCAGCGGGACAGCACAGCCCGGAAACACCATATATTTT. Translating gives CATSGTAQPGNTIYF.

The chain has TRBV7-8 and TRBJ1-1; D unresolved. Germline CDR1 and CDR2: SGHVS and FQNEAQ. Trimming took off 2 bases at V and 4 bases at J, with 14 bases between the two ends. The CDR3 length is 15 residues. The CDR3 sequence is CASSLLAVTGTEAFF. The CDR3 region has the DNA TGTGCCAGCAGCTTATTGGCGGTCACGGGCACTGAAGCTTTCTTT.

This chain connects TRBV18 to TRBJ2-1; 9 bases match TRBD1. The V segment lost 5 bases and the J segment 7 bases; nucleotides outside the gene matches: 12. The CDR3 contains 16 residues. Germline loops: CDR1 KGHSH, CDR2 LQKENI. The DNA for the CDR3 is TGTGCCAGCTCATCTACCGGGACAGGGAAGTTGAATGAGCAGTTCTTC. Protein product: CASSSTGTGKLNEQFF.

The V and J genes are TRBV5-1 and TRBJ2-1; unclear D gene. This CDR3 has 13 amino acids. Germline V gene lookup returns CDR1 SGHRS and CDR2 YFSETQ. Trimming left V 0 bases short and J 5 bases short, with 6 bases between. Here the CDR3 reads CASSLDSNNEQFF. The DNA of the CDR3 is TGCGCCAGCAGCTTGGATTCCAACAATGAGCAGTTCTTC. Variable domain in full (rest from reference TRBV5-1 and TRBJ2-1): KAGVTQTPRYLIKTRGQQVTLSCSPISGHRSVSWYQQTPGQGLQFLFEYFSETQRNKGNFPGRFSGRQFSNSRSEMNVSTLELGDSALYLCASSLDSNNEQFFGPGTRLTVL.

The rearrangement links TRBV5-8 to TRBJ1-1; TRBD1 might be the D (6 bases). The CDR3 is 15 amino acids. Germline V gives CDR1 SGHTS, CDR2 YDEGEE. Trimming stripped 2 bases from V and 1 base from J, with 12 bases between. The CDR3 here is CASSLSPGANTEAFF. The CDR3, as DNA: TGTGCCAGCAGCTTATCCCCAGGGGCGAACACTGAAGCTTTCTTT.

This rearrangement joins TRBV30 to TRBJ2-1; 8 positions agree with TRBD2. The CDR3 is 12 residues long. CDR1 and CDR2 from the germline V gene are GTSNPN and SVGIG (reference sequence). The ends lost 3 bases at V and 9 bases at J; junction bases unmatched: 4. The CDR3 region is CAWRGLAGEQFF. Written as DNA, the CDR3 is TGTGCCTGGAGAGGGCTAGCGGGTGAGCAGTTCTTC.

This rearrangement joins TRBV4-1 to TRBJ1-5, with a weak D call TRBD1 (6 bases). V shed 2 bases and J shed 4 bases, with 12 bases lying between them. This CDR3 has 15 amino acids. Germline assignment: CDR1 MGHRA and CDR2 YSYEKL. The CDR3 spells CASSQQGLTNQPQHF. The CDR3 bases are TGCGCCAGCAGCCAACAGGGGCTTACGAATCAGCCCCAGCATTTT.

The CDR3 reads CASSLTQGTTLPLYEQYF. The DNA for the CDR3 is TGTGCCAGCAGCCTAACACAAGGGACTACCCTACCTCTGTACGAGCAGTACTTC. This chain joins TRBV27 and TRBJ2-7; 7 bases fit TRBD2. The length of the CDR3 is 18 residues. Losses at the gene ends were 6 bases for V and 4 bases for J; bases not matched to a gene: 21. Germline CDR1 and CDR2: MNHEY and SMNVEV (reference sequence).

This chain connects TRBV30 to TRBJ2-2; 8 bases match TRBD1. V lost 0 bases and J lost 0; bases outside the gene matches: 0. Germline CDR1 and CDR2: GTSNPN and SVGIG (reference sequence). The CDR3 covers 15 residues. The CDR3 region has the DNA TGTGCCTGGAGTGTGGGACAGGCGAACACCGGGGAGCTGTTTTTT. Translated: CAWSVGQANTGELFF.

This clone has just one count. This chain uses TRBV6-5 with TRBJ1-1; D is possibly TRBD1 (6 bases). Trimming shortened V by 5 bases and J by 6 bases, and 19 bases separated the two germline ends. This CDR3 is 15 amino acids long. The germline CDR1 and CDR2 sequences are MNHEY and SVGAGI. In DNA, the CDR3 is TGTGCCAGCAGTCCGGGTCAGGGGTTCTTCGCTGAAGCTTTCTTT. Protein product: CASSPGQGFFAEAFF.

The CDR3 coding sequence is TGTGCCAGCGGACAGGGTGTTACCCAAACGCAGTATTTT. It yields the protein CASGQGVTQTQYF. This chain joins TRBV7-3 and TRBJ2-3; 8 bases fit TRBD1. With 8 bases clipped from V and 9 bases from J, the junction kept 10 bases outside the gene matches. The CDR3 runs 13 residues. In germline, CDR1 is SGHTA, CDR2 FQGTGA.

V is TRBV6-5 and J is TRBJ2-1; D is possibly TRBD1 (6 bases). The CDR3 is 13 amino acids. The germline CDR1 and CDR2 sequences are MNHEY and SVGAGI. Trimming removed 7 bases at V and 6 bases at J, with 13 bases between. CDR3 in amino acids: CASKETGPNEQFF. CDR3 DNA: TGTGCCAGCAAGGAGACAGGACCCAATGAGCAGTTCTTC.

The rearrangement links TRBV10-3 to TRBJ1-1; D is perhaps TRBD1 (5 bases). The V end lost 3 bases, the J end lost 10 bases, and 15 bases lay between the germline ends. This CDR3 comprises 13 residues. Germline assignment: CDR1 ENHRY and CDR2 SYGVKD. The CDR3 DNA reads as TGTGCCATCAGTGACGACAGCCGGGTTAGAGCTTTCTTT. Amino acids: CAISDDSRVRAFF.

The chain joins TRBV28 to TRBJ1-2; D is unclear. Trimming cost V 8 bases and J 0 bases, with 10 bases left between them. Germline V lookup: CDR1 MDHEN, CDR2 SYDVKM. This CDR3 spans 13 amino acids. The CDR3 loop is CASAGGANYGYTF. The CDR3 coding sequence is TGTGCCAGCGCGGGTGGGGCTAACTATGGCTACACCTTC.

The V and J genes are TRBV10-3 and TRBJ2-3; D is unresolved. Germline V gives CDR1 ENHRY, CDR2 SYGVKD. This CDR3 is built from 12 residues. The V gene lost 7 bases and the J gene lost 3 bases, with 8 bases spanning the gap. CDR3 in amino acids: CAINTGTDTQYF. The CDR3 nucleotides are TGTGCCATCAATACCGGGACAGATACGCAGTATTTT.

CDR3 nucleotides: TGCAGCGTTTCGGGGGGCACAGATACGCAGTATTTT. Its translation: CSVSGGTDTQYF. V gene TRBV29-1 combines with J gene TRBJ2-3; perhaps TRBD2 as D (6 bases). The CDR3 is 12 amino acids. The germline gives CDR1 SQVTM, CDR2 ANQGSEA. The V and J ends lost 5 bases and 1 base respectively, with 7 bases between them.

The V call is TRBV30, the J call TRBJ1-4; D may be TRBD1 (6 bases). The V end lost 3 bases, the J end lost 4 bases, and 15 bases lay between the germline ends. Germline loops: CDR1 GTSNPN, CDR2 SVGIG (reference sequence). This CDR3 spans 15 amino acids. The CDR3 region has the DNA TGTGCCTGGAGGCTTCGCGGGGGCAGTAATGAAAAACTGTTTTTT. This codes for CAWRLRGGSNEKLFF.

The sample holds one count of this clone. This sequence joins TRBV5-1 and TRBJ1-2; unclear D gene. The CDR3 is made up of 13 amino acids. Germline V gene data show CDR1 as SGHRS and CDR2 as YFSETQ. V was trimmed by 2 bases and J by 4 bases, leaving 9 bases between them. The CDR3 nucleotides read TGCGCCAGCAGCTTACAAGCGCCCTATGGCTACACCTTC. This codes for CASSLQAPYGYTF.

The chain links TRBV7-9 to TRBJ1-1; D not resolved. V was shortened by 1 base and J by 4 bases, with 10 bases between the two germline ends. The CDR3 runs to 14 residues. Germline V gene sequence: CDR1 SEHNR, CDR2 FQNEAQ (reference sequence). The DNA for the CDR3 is TGTGCCAGCAGCTTAGGGAGAAGACTCACTGAAGCTTTCTTT. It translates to CASSLGRRLTEAFF. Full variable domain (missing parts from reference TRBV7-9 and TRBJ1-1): DTGVSQNPRHKITKRGQNVTFRCDPISEHNRLYWYRQTLGQGPEFLTYFQNEAQLEKSRLLSDRFSAERPKGSFSTLEIQRTEQGDSAMYLCASSLGRRLTEAFFGQGTRLTVV.

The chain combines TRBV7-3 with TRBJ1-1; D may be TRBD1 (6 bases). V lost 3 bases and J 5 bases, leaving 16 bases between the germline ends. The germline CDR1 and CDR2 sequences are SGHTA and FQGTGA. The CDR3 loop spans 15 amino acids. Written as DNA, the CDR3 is TGTGCCAGCAGCTTCGAGGGGGGGCGAAGTACTGAAGCTTTCTTT. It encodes CASSFEGGRSTEAFF.

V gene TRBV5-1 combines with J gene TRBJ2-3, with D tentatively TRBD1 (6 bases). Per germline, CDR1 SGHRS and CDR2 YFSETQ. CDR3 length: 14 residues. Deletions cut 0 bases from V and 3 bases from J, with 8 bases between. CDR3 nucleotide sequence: TGCGCCAGCAGCTTGGACAGGGCTACAGATACGCAGTATTTT. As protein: CASSLDRATDTQYF.

Here the CDR3 DNA reads TGTGCCAGCAGCCCCCGGAGGACTAGCGGGACAGTAGCCTACGAGCAGTACTTC. Translating it yields CASSPRRTSGTVAYEQYF. This sequence joins TRBV27 and TRBJ2-7; TRBD2 agrees at 12 bases. The CDR3 has 18 amino acids. V shed 6 bases, J shed 2 bases, and the junction held 14 bases outside the gene matches. Germline assignment: CDR1 MNHEY and CDR2 SMNVEV (reference sequence).

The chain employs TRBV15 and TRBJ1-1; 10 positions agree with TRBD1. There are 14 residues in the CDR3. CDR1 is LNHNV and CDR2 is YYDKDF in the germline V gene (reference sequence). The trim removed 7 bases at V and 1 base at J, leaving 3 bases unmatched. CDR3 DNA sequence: TGTGCCACCATAGGGGACAGGGGGAACACTGAAGCTTTCTTT. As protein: CATIGDRGNTEAFF.

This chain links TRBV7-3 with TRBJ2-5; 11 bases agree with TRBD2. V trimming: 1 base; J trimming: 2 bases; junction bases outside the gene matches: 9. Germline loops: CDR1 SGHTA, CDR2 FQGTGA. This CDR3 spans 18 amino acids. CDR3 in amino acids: CASSLNPPGTSGQETQYF. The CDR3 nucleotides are TGTGCCAGCAGCTTAAATCCTCCGGGGACTAGCGGACAAGAGACCCAGTACTTC. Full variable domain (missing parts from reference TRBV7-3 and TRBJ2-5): GAGVSQTPSNKVTEKGKYVELRCDPISGHTALYWYRQSLGQGPEFLIYFQGTGAADDSGLPNDRFFAVRPEGSVSTLKIQRTERGDSAVYLCASSLNPPGTSGQETQYFGPGTRLLVL.

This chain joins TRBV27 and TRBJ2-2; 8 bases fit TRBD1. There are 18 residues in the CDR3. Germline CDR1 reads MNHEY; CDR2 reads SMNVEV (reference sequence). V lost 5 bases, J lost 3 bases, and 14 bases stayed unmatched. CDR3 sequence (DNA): TGTGCCAGCAGTCCGCCCTGGACAGGGCCGCATCACACCGGGGAGCTGTTTTTT. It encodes CASSPPWTGPHHTGELFF.

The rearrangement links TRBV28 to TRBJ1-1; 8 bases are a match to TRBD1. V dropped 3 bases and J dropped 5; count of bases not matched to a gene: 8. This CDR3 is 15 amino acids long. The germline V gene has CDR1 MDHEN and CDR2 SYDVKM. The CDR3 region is CASSFSGQGQTEAFF. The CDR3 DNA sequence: TGTGCCAGCAGTTTCTCCGGACAGGGACAGACTGAAGCTTTCTTT.

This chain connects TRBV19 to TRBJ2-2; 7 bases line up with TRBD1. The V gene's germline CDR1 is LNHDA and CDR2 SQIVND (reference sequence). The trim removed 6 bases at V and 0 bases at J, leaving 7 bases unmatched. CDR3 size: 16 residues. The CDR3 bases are TGTGCCAGTAGAGGTACAGGGGACCCGAACACCGGGGAGCTGTTTTTT. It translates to CASRGTGDPNTGELFF.

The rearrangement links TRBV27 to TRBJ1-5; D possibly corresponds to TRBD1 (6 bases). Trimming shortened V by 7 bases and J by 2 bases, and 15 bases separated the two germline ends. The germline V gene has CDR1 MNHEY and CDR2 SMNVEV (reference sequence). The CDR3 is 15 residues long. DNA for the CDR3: TGTGCCAGCAATCCCGGGACAAGGGGCAATCAGCCCCAGCATTTT. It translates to CASNPGTRGNQPQHF.

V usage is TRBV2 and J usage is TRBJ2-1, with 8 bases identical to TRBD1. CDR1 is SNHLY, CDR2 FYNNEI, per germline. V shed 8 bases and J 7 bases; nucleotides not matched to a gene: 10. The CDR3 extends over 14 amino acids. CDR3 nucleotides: TGTGCCAGCGTACTCGGGACAGGCGATAATGAGCAGTTCTTC. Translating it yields CASVLGTGDNEQFF.